Each of the 12 T cell receptor beta chains below was sequenced from the same sample in a study of regulatory T cells in long-lasting Graves disease. TCR beta libraries were built with iRepertoire HTBI primers and Arm-PCR of CDR3 regions. TCRdb reprocessed the multiplex PCR reads with MiXCR, giving one entry per CDR3 protein. The profile covers 300,000 to 350,000 distinct CDR3 sequences, with roughly 21% appearing a single time and 29% taken by the ten largest. Time point specified: persistent/refractory GD, antithyroid drugs over 5 years with positive TRAb. PBMC RNA served as the TCR library source. This sample comprised peripheral blood mononuclear cells (PBMCs), obtained when the disease was refractory, from a patient treated with antithyroid drugs. The receptors derive from a female donor with Graves disease.

The table lists this clonotype with many counts. This chain joins TRBV7-2 and TRBJ2-2, with D uncertain. The V gene lost 2 bases and the J gene lost 1 base, with 5 bases spanning the gap. This CDR3 has 14 residues. The germline V gene has CDR1 SGHTA and CDR2 FQGNSA. The CDR3, as DNA: TGTGCCAGCAGCTTAAACGTGAACACCGGGGAGCTGTTTTTT. Amino acid sequence: CASSLNVNTGELFF. The variable domain in full, with the rest retrieved from reference TRBV7-2 and TRBJ2-2, is GAGVSQSPSNKVTEKGKDVELRCDPISGHTALYWYRQSLGQGLEFLIYFQGNSAPDKSGLPSDRFSAERTGGSVSTLTIQRTQQEDSAVYLCASSLNVNTGELFFGEGSRLTVL.

This clonotype showed up many times. The gene calls are TRBV24-1 and TRBJ1-2; 8 bases agree with TRBD1. Germline CDR1 is KGHDR and CDR2 is SFDVKD. The CDR3 has 11 amino acids. V shed 9 bases, J shed 7 bases, and the junction held 3 bases outside the gene matches. CDR3 bases: TGTGCCACCTCGACAGGGGCTGGCTACACCTTC. It codes for CATSTGAGYTF.

There are many counts of this clonotype. Here the CDR3 DNA reads TGTGCCAGCAGCTTCAGAGCCGGGGCCAACGTCCTGACTTTC. It encodes CASSFRAGANVLTF. V and J are TRBV7-8 and TRBJ2-6, with D uncertain. The germline gives CDR1 SGHVS, CDR2 FQNEAQ. The CDR3 is 14 amino acids. V gave up 3 bases and J gave up 4 bases, with 7 bases separating them.

The sample holds a few counts of this clonotype. The V call is TRBV19, the J call TRBJ2-2, with D unclear. Germline lookup yields CDR1 LNHDA and CDR2 SQIVND (reference sequence). This CDR3 is built from 13 residues. Trimming cost V 6 bases and J 0 bases, with 5 bases left between them. The CDR3 reads CASSNANTGELFF. The CDR3 region has the DNA TGTGCCAGTAGCAACGCGAACACCGGGGAGCTGTTTTTT.

The rearrangement uses TRBV5-6 and TRBJ1-3, with D possibly TRBD1 on 5 matching bases. The germline CDR1 and CDR2 sequences are SGHDT and YYEEEE. Trimming left V 4 bases short and J 1 base short, with 9 bases between. The CDR3 is 14 residues long. CDR3 sequence reads: CASSAQGSGNTIYF. DNA of the CDR3: TGTGCCAGCAGCGCTCAGGGTTCTGGAAACACCATATATTTT.

The chain links TRBV9 to TRBJ2-5, with a weak D call TRBD1 (6 bases). Germline V lookup: CDR1 SGDLS, CDR2 YYNGEE. The CDR3 is 14 residues long. Trimming cost V 3 bases and J 4 bases, with 13 bases left between them. CDR3 in amino acids: CASSAQQGRETQYF. DNA of the CDR3: TGTGCCAGCAGCGCCCAACAGGGAAGAGAGACCCAGTACTTC.

This clonotype was counted a few times. The chain joins TRBV19 to TRBJ2-7; TRBD1 aligns across 9 bases. The V gene end was trimmed by 3 bases and the J gene end by 1 base; junction bases not matched to a gene: 4. This CDR3 comprises 15 residues. Germline assignment: CDR1 LNHDA and CDR2 SQIVND (reference sequence). CDR3 in DNA: TGTGCCAGTAGTATGTCGGGACAGGGTTCCTACGAGCAGTACTTC. This codes for CASSMSGQGSYEQYF.

This clonotype has just a few counts. A much larger clone lies one base from this, so it may be a read error. The gene calls are TRBV6-5 and TRBJ1-1; D is undetermined. Germline values: CDR1 MNHEY, CDR2 SVGAGI. This CDR3 spans 14 amino acids. Trimming removed 2 bases at V and 9 bases at J, with 16 bases between. The CDR3 coding sequence is TGTGCCAGCAGTTACGACGCGCTCGGCCTAAAAGCTTTCTTT. This encodes CASSYDALGLKAFF.

CDR3 loop: CASSQVIGGGGNTIYF. The CDR3 DNA is TGTGCCAGCAGCCAAGTTATTGGAGGTGGTGGAAACACCATATATTTT. The J gene is TRBJ1-3, the V gene TRBV7-9; D is undetermined. The ends were cut back, 5 bases at V and 3 bases at J, with 17 bases in the middle. CDR1 is SEHNR, CDR2 FQNEAQ, per germline (reference sequence). This CDR3 has 16 amino acids.

This clonotype was detected ten times or more. The V and J genes are TRBV7-2 and TRBJ1-2; D remains unclear. The V end lost 4 bases, the J end lost 5 bases, and 11 bases lay between the germline ends. CDR1 is SGHTA, CDR2 FQGNSA, per germline. This CDR3 is 13 amino acids long. CDR3 residues: CASSSLGRYGYTF. The CDR3 coding sequence is TGTGCCAGCAGCTCCCTTGGGAGATATGGCTACACCTTC. Based on the CDR3 plus reference TRBV7-2 and TRBJ1-2, the full variable domain is GAGVSQSPSNKVTEKGKDVELRCDPISGHTALYWYRQSLGQGLEFLIYFQGNSAPDKSGLPSDRFSAERTGGSVSTLTIQRTQQEDSAVYLCASSSLGRYGYTFGSGTRLTVV.

This clonotype occurred a few times. CDR3 DNA: TGTGCCAGCTCGCCCGGACTAGCGGGCTCTGAGACCCAGTACTTC. This sequence encodes CASSPGLAGSETQYF. The J gene is TRBJ2-5, the V gene TRBV18; 11 positions agree with TRBD2. This CDR3 has 15 amino acids. With V trimmed by 6 bases and J by 5 bases, 8 bases remained unmatched. Germline CDR1 is KGHSH and CDR2 is LQKENI. Together with reference TRBV18 and TRBJ2-5, the CDR3 gives the full variable domain: NAGVMQNPRHLVRRRGQEARLRCSPMKGHSHVYWYRQLPEEGLKFMVYLQKENIIDESGMPKERFSAEFPKEGPSILRIQQVVRGDSAAYFCASSPGLAGSETQYFGPGTRLLVL.

The chain is built from TRBV20-1 and TRBJ2-7; no firm D call. CDR1 is DFQATT and CDR2 is SNEGSKA in the germline V gene (reference sequence). The CDR3 has 12 amino acids. The CDR3 sequence is CSGREMLYEQYF. The CDR3, as DNA: TGCAGCGGAAGAGAGATGCTGTACGAGCAGTACTTC.